Below are 7 T cell receptor beta chains sequenced from a single sample in a study of glioma-infiltrating T cells. TCR alpha and beta CDR3 regions were amplified from RNA using iRepertoire nested multiplex PCR. One entry per CDR3 protein results from TCRdb running MiXCR on the multiplex PCR reads. Among 20,000 to 25,000 distinct CDR3 sequences listed, 20% to 25% were seen once. Sequenced sample: glioma tissue, nonneoplastic brain tissue, or PBMCs (not recorded which). The receptors come from a human donor with low-grade glioma or glioblastoma, undergoing nonglioma brain surgery, or in good health (not recorded which).

This clonotype appeared many times. The chain carries TRBV6-1 and TRBJ2-3; 9 nucleotides align to TRBD2. The germline CDR1 and CDR2 sequences are MNHNS and SASEGT. Losses at the gene ends were 8 bases for V and 0 bases for J; bases not matched to a gene: 3. This CDR3 is built from 14 residues. DNA for the CDR3: TGTGCCAGCCTTACTAGCGGGAGCACAGATACGCAGTATTTT. This encodes CASLTSGSTDTQYF.

The table lists this clonotype with many counts. CDR3: CSASRDTNQPQHF. The DNA of the CDR3 is TGCAGTGCTTCCCGGGACACAAATCAGCCCCAGCATTTT. The rearrangement uses TRBV20-1 and TRBJ1-5; possibly TRBD1 for D (6 bases). V was cut by 5 bases and J by 4 bases, with 12 bases left in between. The V gene's germline CDR1 is DFQATT and CDR2 SNEGSKA (reference sequence). This CDR3 is 13 amino acids long.

The chain combines TRBV14 with TRBJ2-7; D is uncertain. Trimming cost V 0 bases and J 3 bases, with 6 bases left between them. This CDR3 is 13 amino acids long. The V gene's germline CDR1 is SGHDN and CDR2 FVKESK. Written as DNA, the CDR3 is TGTGCCAGCAGCCAAGATCCCAACTACGAGCAGTACTTC. This codes for CASSQDPNYEQYF.

This clonotype was detected a few times. The chain has TRBV3-1 and TRBJ2-3; D could derive from TRBD1 or TRBD2 (7 bases each). The V end was cut by 4 bases, the J end by 5 bases, with 16 bases between. This CDR3 spans 15 amino acids. CDR1 is LGHDT, CDR2 YNNKEL, per germline (reference sequence). CDR3 sequence (DNA): TGTGCCAGCAGCCCGCCAGGGGGGGCGGGAGATACGCAGTATTTT. Protein sequence: CASSPPGGAGDTQYF.

Many counts were recorded for this clonotype. This chain links TRBV27 with TRBJ2-2; no definite D call. This CDR3 spans 14 amino acids. CDR1 and CDR2 from the germline V gene are MNHEY and SMNVEV (reference sequence). Trimming left V 3 bases short and J 4 bases short, with 9 bases between. The CDR3 region is CASSFFRGTGELFF. CDR3 sequence (DNA): TGTGCCAGCAGTTTCTTTCGCGGCACCGGGGAGCTGTTTTTT.

By sample fraction, this clonotype is large. V usage is TRBV20-1 and J usage is TRBJ2-3; D is possibly TRBD1 or TRBD2 (5 bases each). The CDR3 loop spans 15 amino acids. V lost 0 bases and J 5 bases, leaving 15 bases between the germline ends. In germline, CDR1 is DFQATT, CDR2 SNEGSKA (reference sequence). The CDR3 DNA is TGCAGTGCTAGAGATGGGACGGGACCCGGAGATACGCAGTATTTT. It codes for CSARDGTGPGDTQYF.

This clonotype has just a few counts. The chain joins TRBV2 to TRBJ1-2, with 7 bases identical to TRBD1. V shed 7 bases, J shed 4 bases, and the junction held 9 bases outside the gene matches. Germline CDR1 reads SNHLY; CDR2 reads FYNNEI. CDR3 length equals 14 residues. DNA of the CDR3: TGTGCCAGCATGGGCATAGGACAGGTCTATGGCTACACCTTC. Translated, it gives CASMGIGQVYGYTF. The whole variable domain, filled in from reference TRBV2 and TRBJ1-2, reads EPEVTQTPSHQVTQMGQEVILRCVPISNHLYFYWYRQILGQKVEFLVSFYNNEISEKSEIFDDQFSVERPDGSNFTLKIRSTKLEDSAMYFCASMGIGQVYGYTFGSGTRLTVV.